This paragraph reports one T cell receptor (beta chain). Its target is not known. Generated by immunoSEQ multiplex PCR, the TCRdb table keeps only in-frame clones and is missing some. The sample lists under 95,000 clones, approximately 85% occurring once. The sample belongs to a study of T cell responses to AZD1222 COVID-19 vaccine. Study-wide results and caveats: In all cases, repertoires were sampled only after the peak T cell response. Clonal diversity may have been underestimated in mostly white British donors. Spike-spanning, vaccine-associated CD4 TCRs were dominant at 160-218 and 743-854.

The germline V gene encodes CDR1 SGHVS and CDR2 FQNEAQ. This CDR3 has 18 amino acids. Unmatched junction bases numbered 14, after V lost 5 bases and J lost 3 bases. The rearrangement links TRBV7-8 to TRBJ2-1; 9 nucleotides match TRBD2. The specimen comprised peripheral blood, sampled 28 days after the second AZD1222 dose. The receptor comes from an adult who received the AZD1222 COVID-19 vaccine. DNA of the CDR3: TGTGCCAGCAGCCAAGGCGGGAGGGGACAATCAATCTACAATGAGCAGTTCTTC. Translating gives CASSQGGRGQSIYNEQFF.